The source of this TCR beta chain is a study of response to subunit inactivated influenza vaccine. Overall study findings and caveats: Each seasonal flu vaccination may recruit only limited new T cells, authors suggested.

Points on this clonotype: Its cognate antigen is unknown.

A single record per CDR3 protein comes from TCRdb applying MiXCR to the RT-PCR reads. The top ten hold about 7.6% of the sample, which has about 700,000 distinct CDR3 sequences, 11% to 15% seen once. Germline assignment: CDR1 SGHRS and CDR2 YFSETQ. Trimming cost V 2 bases and J 5 bases, with 10 bases left between them. The CDR3 has 13 amino acids. The J gene is TRBJ2-5, the V gene TRBV5-1; no firm D call. The TCR sequence derives from a man aged 50 to 60 who received an inactivated influenza vaccine. The sample was PBMCs from blood, taken approximately 15 days before vaccination. The CDR3 sequence is CASSLSSMETQYF. For the CDR3, the DNA is TGCGCCAGCAGCTTATCCAGCATGGAGACCCAGTACTTC.